These 17 T cell receptor beta chains were all obtained from the same sample, sequenced in a study of cytomegalovirus exposure and HLA in healthy donors. Use of 60 Vbeta and 13 Jbeta primers characterized the PCR. Sequencing was performed with immunoSEQ multiplex PCR; in TCRdb, only in-frame clones are kept and a portion is missing. The sample holds over 150,000 clones, more than 80% seen once. The sequencing sample was made of PBMCs. Source of these receptors: a woman in her thirties in good health and CMV-seropositive.

The chain combines TRBV4-3 with TRBJ2-7, with 10 bases fitting TRBD1. The V gene end was trimmed by 4 bases and the J gene end by 6 bases; junction bases not matched to a gene: 15. This CDR3 is built from 17 residues. Looked up from germline, CDR1 is LGHNA and CDR2 is YSLEER. Here the CDR3 reads CASSPLGLGQGVGEQYF. The CDR3 coding sequence is TGCGCCAGCAGCCCGTTGGGGCTCGGACAGGGGGTTGGCGAGCAGTACTTC.

The chain is built from TRBV9 and TRBJ1-2, with 7 nucleotides matching TRBD1. The CDR3 contains 12 residues. The germline gives CDR1 SGDLS, CDR2 YYNGEE. V was clipped by 5 bases and J by 4 bases; unmatched bases: 2. The DNA of the CDR3 is TGTGCCAGCAGGACAGGGACCTATGGCTACACCTTC. Protein: CASRTGTYGYTF.

This clone was detected once. V is TRBV6-5 and J is TRBJ1-2; D is uncertain. V was trimmed by 4 bases and J by 8 bases, leaving 17 bases between them. The CDR3 has 14 residues. Germline V gene data show CDR1 as MNHEY and CDR2 as SVGAGI. CDR3 DNA: TGTGCCAGCAGTTCACTACGGGAGTTAGAGGGCTACACCTTC. Translated: CASSSLRELEGYTF.

A note on this clone: The same CDR3 can be traced to other DNA sequences in this sample. This rearrangement joins TRBV7-2 to TRBJ2-5; 9 bases are shared with TRBD2. V was clipped by 1 base and J by 4 bases; unmatched bases: 1. The CDR3 has 14 amino acids. Germline V gene data show CDR1 as SGHTA and CDR2 as FQGNSA. CDR3 region: CASSLGGGAETQYF. In DNA, the CDR3 is TGTGCCAGCAGCTTAGGCGGGGGGGCAGAGACCCAGTACTTC.

This chain links TRBV5-1 with TRBJ2-5; TRBD2 agrees at 12 bases. This CDR3 is built from 16 residues. V trimming: 0 bases; J trimming: 8 bases; junction bases outside the gene matches: 8. The germline V gene encodes CDR1 SGHRS and CDR2 YFSETQ. The CDR3 here is CASSLALAGGPITQYF. The CDR3 nucleotides are TGCGCCAGCAGCTTGGCACTAGCGGGGGGCCCCATAACCCAGTACTTC.

V is TRBV5-4 and J is TRBJ2-1; 9 nucleotides agree with TRBD1. The CDR3 extends over 15 amino acids. Germline V lookup: CDR1 SGHNT, CDR2 YYREEE (reference sequence). V lost 4 bases, J lost 6 bases, and 8 bases stayed unmatched. The CDR3 nucleotides are TGTGCCAGCAGCATCCGGGACAGGGATCCCAATGAGCAGTTCTTC. The encoded protein is CASSIRDRDPNEQFF.

The chain employs TRBV2 and TRBJ2-1; 13 bases fit TRBD2. The CDR3 totals 17 residues. Unmatched junction bases numbered 14, after V lost 7 bases and J lost 8 bases. The germline V gene encodes CDR1 SNHLY and CDR2 FYNNEI. The CDR3 reads CASNGAEGLAGFHEQFF. CDR3 nucleotides: TGTGCCAGCAATGGGGCAGAGGGACTAGCGGGATTCCATGAGCAGTTCTTC.

The chain combines TRBV5-1 with TRBJ2-7; 7 bases align to TRBD1. Trimming at V came to 0 bases and at J to 3 bases, leaving 6 bases not matched to a gene. The V gene's germline CDR1 is SGHRS and CDR2 YFSETQ. The CDR3 is 15 amino acids. The CDR3 region has the DNA TGCGCCAGCAGCTTGGTTGAGACAGGGTACTACGAGCAGTACTTC. Translation: CASSLVETGYYEQYF.

The V gene is TRBV14, the J gene TRBJ1-6; D is unclear. Trimming took off 4 bases at V and 4 bases at J, with 11 bases between the two ends. This CDR3 spans 15 amino acids. Germline V CDR1 and CDR2: SGHDN, FVKESK. CDR3 DNA: TGTGCCAGCAGCCCCCTGGGCGCTTATAATTCACCCCTCCACTTT. Its translation is CASSPLGAYNSPLHF.

The V call is TRBV11-2, the J call TRBJ2-5, with TRBD2 matching over 7 bases. The germline CDR1 and CDR2 sequences are SGHAT and FQNNGV. The CDR3 is 13 amino acids. J gave up 5 bases and V 6 bases, and 6 bases lay outside the gene matches. CDR3: CASSRGEGETQYF. The CDR3 DNA is TGTGCCAGCAGTCGAGGGGAGGGGGAGACCCAGTACTTC.

This clone was recorded only once. At one end the junction does not follow the germline gene, possibly because of a read error. The chain joins TRBV18 to TRBJ2-3; possible D gene TRBD2, 5 bases. The CDR3 is made up of 14 amino acids. Germline values: CDR1 KGHSH, CDR2 LQKENI. The CDR3 DNA reads as TGTGCCAGCTCACCACTTGCTAGCATAGATACGCAGTATTTT. Translation: CASSPLASIDTQYF.

The chain couples TRBV6-1 to TRBJ1-2, with a possible D match to TRBD1 (5 bases). Trimming left V 10 bases short and J 1 base short, with 13 bases between. The length of the CDR3 is 13 residues. Germline V gene sequence: CDR1 MNHNS, CDR2 SASEGT. DNA for the CDR3: TGTGCCAACAGCCCGGGGGGTAACTATGGCTACACCTTC. This translates into CANSPGGNYGYTF.

The V gene is TRBV10-1, the J gene TRBJ1-2; TRBD1 might be the D (5 bases). From germline, CDR1 is WNHNN and CDR2 SYGVQD (reference sequence). The CDR3 has 13 residues. The CDR3 region has the DNA TGCGGGGGGGGTTGGGTTGATCACTATGGCTACACCTTC. This encodes CGGGWVDHYGYTF.

This clone was picked up a small number of times. This chain uses TRBV14 with TRBJ1-3; D might be TRBD1 (6 bases). The germline V gene has CDR1 SGHDN and CDR2 FVKESK. The CDR3 sequence is 13 residues long. Trimming took 5 bases from V and 4 from J, leaving 9 bases between them. CDR3 loop: CASSFGTGNTIYF. CDR3 coding DNA: TGTGCCAGCAGCTTCGGGACAGGAAACACCATATATTTT.

V gene TRBV30 combines with J gene TRBJ2-1; 11 nucleotides align to TRBD2. Trimming removed 5 bases from V and 9 bases from J; junction bases left unmatched: 6. CDR1 and CDR2 from the germline V gene are GTSNPN and SVGIG (reference sequence). The CDR3 consists of 13 residues. The CDR3 loop reads CAWYPGTSGEQFF. For the CDR3, the DNA is TGTGCCTGGTACCCCGGGACTAGCGGTGAGCAGTTCTTC.

CDR3 protein: CASSWTGWGGSGNTIYF. CDR3 DNA sequence: TGTGCCAGCAGCTGGACGGGCTGGGGAGGGTCTGGAAACACCATATATTTT. The rearrangement links TRBV5-8 to TRBJ1-3; D is ambiguous. Trimming removed 3 bases from V and 1 base from J, with 17 bases in between. This CDR3 spans 17 amino acids. Germline V CDR1 and CDR2: SGHTS, YDEGEE. The whole variable domain, filled in from reference TRBV5-8 and TRBJ1-3, reads EAGVTQSPTHLIKTRGQQATLRCSPISGHTSVYWYQQALGLGLQFLLWYDEGEERNRGNFPPRFSGRQFPNYSSELNVNALELEDSALYLCASSWTGWGGSGNTIYFGEGSWLTVV.

The J gene is TRBJ1-2, the V gene TRBV6-5; D uncertain. CDR1 and CDR2 from the germline V gene are MNHEY and SVGAGI. V dropped 2 bases and J dropped 2 bases, with 9 bases sitting between them. The CDR3 extends over 14 amino acids. Here the CDR3 DNA reads TGTGCCAGCAGTTACCGTCAGAGGAACTATGGCTACACCTTC. This encodes CASSYRQRNYGYTF.